This TCR beta chain was captured by sequencing in a study of blood T cells in healthy people across ages. Study findings and constraints: Roughly linear declines in TCR beta diversity per million T cells occurred with age.

Concerning this clonotype itself: The target antigen is unknown.

The authors ran a second PCR of roughly 6 to 12 cycles using a sample-barcoded 5' primer and a J-beta primer mix. A 12-random-nucleotide template-switch adaptor tagged each cDNA molecule. Each CDR3 protein gets one entry after TCRdb re-called the 5' RACE reads with MiXCR. Of 700,000 to 900,000 distinct CDR3 sequences in the sample, 20% to 30% were seen once. The CDR3 is 15 amino acids. CDR1 is MDHEN, CDR2 SYDVKM, per germline. V lost 4 bases and J lost 2, with 14 bases in between. These data also formed part of another study, on T cells of mothers and their children.

This TCR derives from a boy aged 5-17 years in good health. The chain couples TRBV28 to TRBJ1-1, with unresolved D. Sequenced sample: blood. The CDR3 DNA sequence: TGTGCCAGCAGTTCCAGCGGAAGGGCTAACACTGAAGCTTTCTTT. This translates into CASSSSGRANTEAFF.